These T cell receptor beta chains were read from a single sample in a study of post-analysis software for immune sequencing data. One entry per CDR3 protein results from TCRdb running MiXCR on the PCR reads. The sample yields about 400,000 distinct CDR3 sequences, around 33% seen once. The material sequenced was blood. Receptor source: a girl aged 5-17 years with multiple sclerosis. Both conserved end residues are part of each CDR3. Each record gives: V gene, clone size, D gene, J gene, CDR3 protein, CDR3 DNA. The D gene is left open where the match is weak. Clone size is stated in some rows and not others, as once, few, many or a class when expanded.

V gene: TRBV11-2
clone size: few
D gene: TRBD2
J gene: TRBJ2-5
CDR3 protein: CASSRLAGGETQYF
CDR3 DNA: TGTGCCAGCAGCAGACTAGCGGGGGGGGAGACCCAGTACTTC

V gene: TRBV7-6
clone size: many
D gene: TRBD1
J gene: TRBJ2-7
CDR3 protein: CASSLGQGVYEQYF
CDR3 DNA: TGTGCCAGCAGCTTGGGACAGGGTGTCTACGAGCAGTACTTC

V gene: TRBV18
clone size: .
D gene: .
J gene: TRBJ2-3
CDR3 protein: CASSPNTGSTDTQYF
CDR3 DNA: TGTGCCAGCTCACCTAATACAGGGAGCACAGATACGCAGTATTTT

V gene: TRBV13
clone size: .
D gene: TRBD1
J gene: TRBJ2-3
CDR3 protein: CASSLRRDRGRADTQYF
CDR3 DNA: TGTGCCAGCAGCTTAAGGCGGGACAGGGGGCGCGCAGATACGCAGTATTTT

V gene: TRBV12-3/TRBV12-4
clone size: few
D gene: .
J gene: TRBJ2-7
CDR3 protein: CASSVSAGLEQYF
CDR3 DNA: TGTGCCAGCAGTGTCAGCGCGGGACTCGAGCAGTACTTC

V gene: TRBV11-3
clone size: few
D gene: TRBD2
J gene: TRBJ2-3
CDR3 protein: CASSLRGSGGGQYF
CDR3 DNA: TGTGCCAGCAGCCTCCGGGGTAGCGGGGGAGGGCAGTATTTT

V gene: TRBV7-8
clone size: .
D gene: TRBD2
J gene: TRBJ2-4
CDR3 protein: CASSLPWASGENIQYF
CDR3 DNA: TGTGCCAGCAGCCTCCCGTGGGCTAGCGGGGAAAACATTCAGTACTTC

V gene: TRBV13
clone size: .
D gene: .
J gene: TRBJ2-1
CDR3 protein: CASSLGPGSEQFF
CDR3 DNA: TGTGCCAGCAGCTTAGGGCCGGGGAGTGAGCAGTTCTTC

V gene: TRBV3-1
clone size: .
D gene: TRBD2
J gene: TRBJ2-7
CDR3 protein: CASSSAGLAGNYEQYF
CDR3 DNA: TGTGCCAGCAGCAGTGCGGGACTAGCGGGTAACTACGAGCAGTACTTC

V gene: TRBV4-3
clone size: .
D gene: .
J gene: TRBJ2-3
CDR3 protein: CASSQAPIDTQYF
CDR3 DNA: TGCGCCAGCAGCCAGGCCCCTATAGATACGCAGTATTTT

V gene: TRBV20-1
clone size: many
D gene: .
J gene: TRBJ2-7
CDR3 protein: CSARDRSYEQYF
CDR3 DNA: TGCAGTGCTAGAGATCGATCCTACGAGCAGTACTTC

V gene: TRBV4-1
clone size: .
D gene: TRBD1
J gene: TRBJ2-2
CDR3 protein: CASSRDRDAGELFF
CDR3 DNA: TGCGCCAGCAGCCGGGACAGAGACGCCGGGGAGCTGTTTTTT

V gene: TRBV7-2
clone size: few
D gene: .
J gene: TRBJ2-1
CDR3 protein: CASSLVVGGEQFF
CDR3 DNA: TGTGCCAGCAGCTTAGTCGTCGGAGGGGAGCAGTTCTTC

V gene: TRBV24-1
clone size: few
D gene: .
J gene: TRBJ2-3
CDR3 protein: CATSFDRSDTQYF
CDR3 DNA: TGTGCCACCAGTTTTGACCGTTCAGATACGCAGTATTTT

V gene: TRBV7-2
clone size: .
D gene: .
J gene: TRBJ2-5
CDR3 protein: CASSLASYLETQYF
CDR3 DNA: TGTGCCAGCAGCTTAGCTTCCTATTTGGAGACCCAGTACTTC

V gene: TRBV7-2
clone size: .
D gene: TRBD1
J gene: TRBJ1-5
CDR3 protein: CASSQQTFRQGNYQPQHF
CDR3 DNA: TGTGCCAGCAGCCAACAAACCTTCCGACAGGGTAACTATCAGCCCCAGCATTTT

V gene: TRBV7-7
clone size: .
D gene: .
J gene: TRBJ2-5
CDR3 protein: CASRQPIGTQYF
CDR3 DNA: TGTGCTAGCAGGCAGCCGATAGGGACCCAGTACTTC

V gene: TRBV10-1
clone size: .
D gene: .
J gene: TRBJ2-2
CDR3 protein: CASSEIGPGELFF
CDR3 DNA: TGCGCCAGCAGTGAGATAGGCCCCGGGGAGCTGTTTTTT

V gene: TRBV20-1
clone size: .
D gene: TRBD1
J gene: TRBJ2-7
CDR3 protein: CSARVRTGGFSSYEQYF
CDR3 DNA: TGCAGTGCTAGAGTGAGGACAGGGGGTTTCTCCTCGTACGAGCAGTACTTC

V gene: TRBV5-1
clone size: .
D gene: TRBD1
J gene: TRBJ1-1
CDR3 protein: CASSTGTGTEAFF
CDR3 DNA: TGCGCCAGCAGCACTGGGACAGGCACTGAAGCTTTCTTT

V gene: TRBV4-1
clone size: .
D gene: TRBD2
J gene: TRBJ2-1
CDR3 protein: CASSQPTGRSYNEQFF
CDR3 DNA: TGCGCCAGCAGCCAACCCACCGGGAGGTCCTACAATGAGCAGTTCTTC

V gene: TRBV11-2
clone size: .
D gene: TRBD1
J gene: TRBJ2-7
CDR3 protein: CASSYLGQFYEQYF
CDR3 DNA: TGTGCCAGCAGTTATCTGGGACAGTTCTACGAGCAGTACTTC

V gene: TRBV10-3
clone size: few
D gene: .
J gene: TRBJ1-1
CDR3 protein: CAISDGWKNTEAFF
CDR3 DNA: TGTGCCATCAGTGACGGGTGGAAGAACACTGAAGCTTTCTTT

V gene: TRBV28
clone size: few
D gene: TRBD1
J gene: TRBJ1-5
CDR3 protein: CASRMGQGANQPQHF
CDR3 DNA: TGTGCCAGCAGAATGGGACAGGGGGCGAATCAGCCCCAGCATTTT

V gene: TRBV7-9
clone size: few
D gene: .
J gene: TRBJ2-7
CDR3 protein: CASSPSPDSSYEQYF
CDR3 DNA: TGTGCCAGCAGCCCATCCCCTGACAGCAGCTACGAGCAGTACTTC

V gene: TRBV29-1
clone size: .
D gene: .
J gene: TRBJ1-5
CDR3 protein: CSVEEGVGQPQHF
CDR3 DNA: TGCAGCGTTGAAGAGGGGGTAGGTCAGCCCCAGCATTTT

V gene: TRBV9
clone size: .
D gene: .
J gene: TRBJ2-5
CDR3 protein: CASSSRNSPETQYF
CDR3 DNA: TGTGCCAGCAGCTCCCGGAACAGCCCAGAGACCCAGTACTTC

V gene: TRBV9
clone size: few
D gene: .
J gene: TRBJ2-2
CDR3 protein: CASSFGTVNTGELFF
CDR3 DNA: TGTGCCAGCAGCTTCGGGACTGTCAACACCGGGGAGCTGTTTTTT

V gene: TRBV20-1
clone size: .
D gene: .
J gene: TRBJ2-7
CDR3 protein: CSAGLSGGDEQYF
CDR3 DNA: TGCAGTGCTGGTCTCTCGGGGGGCGACGAGCAGTACTTC

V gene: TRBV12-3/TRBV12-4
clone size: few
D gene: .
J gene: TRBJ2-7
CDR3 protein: CASTLREGSYEQYF
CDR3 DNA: TGTGCCAGCACTCTCAGGGAAGGCTCCTACGAGCAGTACTTC

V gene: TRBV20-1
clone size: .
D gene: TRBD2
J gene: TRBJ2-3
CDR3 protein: CSANSLAGGADTQYF
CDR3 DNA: TGCAGTGCCAACTCACTAGCGGGGGGGGCAGATACGCAGTATTTT

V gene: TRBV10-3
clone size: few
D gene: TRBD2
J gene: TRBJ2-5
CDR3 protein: CAISPTSGGEETQYF
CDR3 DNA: TGTGCCATCAGCCCGACTAGCGGGGGGGAAGAGACCCAGTACTTC

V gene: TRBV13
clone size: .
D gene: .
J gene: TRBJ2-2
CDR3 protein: CASGIEGGVNTGELFF
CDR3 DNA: TGTGCCAGCGGGATAGAGGGGGGAGTGAACACCGGGGAGCTGTTTTTT